The clone carrying this T cell receptor (beta chain) was detected ten times or more. What it binds is unknown. Unique molecular identifiers were attached to individual cDNA molecules. TCRdb processed the 5' RACE reads anew with MiXCR; each CDR3 protein has one entry. Among about 40,000 distinct CDR3 sequences listed, 4.7% were seen once. These data are taken from a study of early T cells in non-severe SARS-CoV-2 infection. Whole-study context: Chains stayed unpaired after sequencing of bulk RNA from unsorted whole blood. Study-wide results and caveats: The study's VDJdb matching favored anti-spike CD8 responses and missed private and CD4 specificities.

The junction had 0 bases not matched to a gene; V was cut back by 1 base and J by 1 base. CDR1 is SGHNT, CDR2 YENEEA, per germline. This CDR3 is built from 16 residues. Sequencing was performed on whole blood. The clonotype was recovered from an adult who was a healthcare worker with PCR-confirmed SARS-CoV-2 infection or an uninfected control (not recorded which). The V and J genes are TRBV11-3 and TRBJ2-2, with TRBD1 identical over 10 bases. In DNA form, the CDR3 reads TGTGCCAGCAGCTTAGGGGACAGGGGGAACACCGGGGAGCTGTTTTTT. This encodes CASSLGDRGNTGELFF.